One and the same sample provided the 13 T cell receptor beta chains below, sequenced in a study of T cells in women clearing cervical HPV infection. TCRdb's copy holds only in-frame clones and misses some; the assay was immunoSEQ multiplex PCR. In total, the table holds roughly 49,000 clones. The sample comprised blood buffy coat. The origin of the receptors is a woman aged 18 to 75 with a cervical HPV16 infection that either progressed to CIN3+ or cleared (not recorded which).

For this clone: The read finishes 3 residues shy of the CDR3 end, and the germline J gene is used to complete it. The V and J genes are TRBV4-1 and TRBJ1-2; 8 bases line up with TRBD1. V lost 0 bases and J lost 5; bases outside the gene matches: 5. The CDR3 totals 15 residues. The germline V gene has CDR1 MGHRA and CDR2 YSYEKL. CDR3 DNA, as far as it was read: TGCGCCAGCAGCCAAGATCACGGGACAGGTTATGGC. Translating it yields CASSQDHGTGYG. The CDR3 reads in full as CASSQDHGTGYGYTF.

To note about this clone: Read data end 3 residues before the CDR3 end; the end is taken from the germline J gene. The chain couples TRBV29-1 to TRBJ1-2; 7 bases line up with TRBD1. This CDR3 contains 13 residues. The germline V gene encodes CDR1 SQVTM and CDR2 ANQGSEA. Partial CDR3 DNA: TGCAGCGTTGAGAGACAGGGTGCAGATACC. Its protein is CSVERQGADT. The entire CDR3 protein is CSVERQGADTYTF.

As for this clone: The read comes to an end 3 residues before the CDR3 does, leaving the germline J gene to fill in the end. The V call is TRBV20-1, the J call TRBJ2-5; 8 nucleotides line up with TRBD2. This CDR3 region has 16 residues. Germline V CDR1 and CDR2: DFQATT, SNEGSKA (reference sequence). V shed 2 bases and J 4 bases; nucleotides not matched to a gene: 12. The part of the CDR3 DNA that was read is TGCAGTGCTAGAAGGAGGCCGGGACTAGGGGTAGAGACC. It encodes CSARRRPGLGVET. The CDR3, in full, reads CSARRRPGLGVETQYF.

About this clone: The missing CDR3 end, 3 residues past where the read stops, is filled in from the germline J gene. The chain recombines TRBV7-3 with TRBJ1-2; 8 positions agree with TRBD1. Germline-derived CDR1 and CDR2 are SGHTA and FQGTGA. The CDR3 covers 15 residues. V dropped 5 bases and J dropped 4; count of bases not matched to a gene: 9. Here the CDR3 reads CASSPTGGRPYGYTF. CDR3 bases read: TGTGCCAGCAGCCCCACAGGGGGGAGGCCCTATGGC.

Remarks on this clone: Sequencing ends 3 residues short of the CDR3 end; the germline J gene provides the rest. The gene calls are TRBV5-6 and TRBJ1-5; D gene ambiguous. CDR3 length equals 14 residues. The germline gives CDR1 SGHDT, CDR2 YYEEEE. Trimming pared 3 bases from V and 2 bases from J, leaving 9 bases between. The covered CDR3 bases are TGTGCCAGCAGCTCCGCAGGTGGCAATCAGCCC. This encodes CASSSAGGNQP. Given in full, the CDR3 is CASSSAGGNQPQHF.

About this clone: The read ends 3 residues shy of where the CDR3 ends; the end is completed using the germline J gene. This rearrangement joins TRBV28 to TRBJ1-2, with 7 bases fitting TRBD1. The trim removed 6 bases at V and 3 bases at J, leaving 7 bases unmatched. Per germline, CDR1 MDHEN and CDR2 SYDVKM. The CDR3 is made up of 14 amino acids. CDR3 in amino acids: CASSRQGFDYGYTF. CDR3 bases read: TGTGCCAGCAGCAGACAGGGATTCGACTATGGC.

For this clone: The DNA ends 3 residues before the CDR3 does, and the rest of the CDR3 is filled in from the germline J gene. This chain links TRBV13 with TRBJ1-2; D gene unclear. The CDR3 runs to 14 residues. CDR1 is PRHDT, CDR2 FYEKMQ, per germline (reference sequence). The sequenced part of the CDR3 DNA is TGTGCCAGCAGCTACCAGACTAGCAGCTACGAC. Its protein is CASSYQTSSYD. The CDR3, in full, reads CASSYQTSSYDYTF.

For this clone: The CDR3 end lies 3 residues beyond the end of the read and is filled in from the germline J gene. The V gene is TRBV2, the J gene TRBJ2-3, with 7 bases identical to TRBD2. The germline gives CDR1 SNHLY, CDR2 FYNNEI. There are 15 residues in the CDR3. CDR3 sequence reads: CASSEREHRGETQYF. CDR3 bases read: TGTGCCAGCAGTGAACGGGAACACCGGGGGGAGACG.

In regard to this clone: The read ends 3 residues early relative to the CDR3; the germline J gene fills the gap. The chain carries TRBV7-9 and TRBJ1-2; unclear D gene. There are 11 residues in the CDR3. Germline assignment: CDR1 SEHNR and CDR2 FQNEAQ (reference sequence). This chain's CDR3 is CASSLQYDYTF. The CDR3 bases that were read are TGTGCCAGCAGCTTACAGTACGAC. The full variable domain, completed using reference TRBV7-9 and TRBJ1-2, is DTGVSQNPRHKITKRGQNVTFRCDPISEHNRLYWYRQTLGQGPEFLTYFQNEAQLEKSRLLSDRFSAERPKGSFSTLEIQRTEQGDSAMYLCASSLQYDYTFGSGTRLTVV.

As to this clone: Coverage ceases 3 residues before the CDR3 finishes, and the germline J gene fills in the end. The V call is TRBV5-1, the J call TRBJ2-3; D may be TRBD1 (5 bases). Per germline, CDR1 SGHRS and CDR2 YFSETQ. CDR3 length equals 14 residues. Trimming took 0 bases from V and 6 from J, leaving 11 bases between them. The CDR3 sequence: CASSLGHRSDTQYF. The DNA read from the CDR3 is TGCGCCAGCAGCTTGGGGCACAGGTCCGATACG.

The sequenced CDR3 bases are TGTGCCAGCAGGTACAAAGGGGATGAG. Translation gives CASRYKGDE. The full CDR3 protein is CASRYKGDEQFF. The genes are TRBV28 and TRBJ2-1; tentative D call: TRBD1 (5 bases). The CDR3 end falls 3 residues outside the read, so it is completed with the germline J gene. V was shortened by 6 bases and J by 8 bases, with 11 bases between the two germline ends. There are 12 residues in the CDR3. Germline CDR1 is MDHEN and CDR2 is SYDVKM.

A note on this clone: The CDR3 end is not reached by the read, which stops 3 residues before it; the germline J gene fills it in. J is TRBJ1-2 and V is TRBV18; D may be TRBD1 (5 bases). The CDR3 has 15 residues. Germline CDR1 reads KGHSH; CDR2 reads LQKENI. The CDR3 bases that were read are TGTGCCAGCTCGGAATTAGCGGGGATGACAGATACC. This gives the protein CASSELAGMTDT. The entire CDR3 protein is CASSELAGMTDTYTF.

The sequenced CDR3 bases are TGTGCCAGCTCACCACGTCCAAACGAGGCCGAC. Its protein product is CASSPRPNEAD. The full-length CDR3 reads as CASSPRPNEADYTF. The chain joins TRBV18 to TRBJ1-2; D is uncertain. The missing CDR3 end, 3 residues past where the read stops, is filled in from the germline J gene. This CDR3 spans 14 amino acids. CDR1 is KGHSH and CDR2 is LQKENI in the germline V gene.